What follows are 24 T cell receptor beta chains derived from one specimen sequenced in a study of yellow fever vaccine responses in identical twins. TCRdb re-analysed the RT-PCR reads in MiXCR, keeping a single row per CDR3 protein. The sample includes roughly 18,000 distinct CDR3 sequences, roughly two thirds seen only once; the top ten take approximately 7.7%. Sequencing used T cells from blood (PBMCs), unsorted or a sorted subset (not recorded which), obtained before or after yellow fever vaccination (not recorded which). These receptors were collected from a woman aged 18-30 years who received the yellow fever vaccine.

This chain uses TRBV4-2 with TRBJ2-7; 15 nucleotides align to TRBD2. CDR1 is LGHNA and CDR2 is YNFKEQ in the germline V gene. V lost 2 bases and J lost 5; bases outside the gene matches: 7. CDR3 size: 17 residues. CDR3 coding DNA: TGTGCCAGCAGCCAATTCGGGACTAGCGGGAGGAGGGACGAGCAGTACTTC. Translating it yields CASSQFGTSGRRDEQYF.

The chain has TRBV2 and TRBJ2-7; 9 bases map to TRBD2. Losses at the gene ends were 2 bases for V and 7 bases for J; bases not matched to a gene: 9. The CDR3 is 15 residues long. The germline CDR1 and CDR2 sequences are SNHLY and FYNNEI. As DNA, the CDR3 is TGTGCCAGCAGTGAACCCTCTAGCGGGACCAAGGAGCAGTACTTC. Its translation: CASSEPSSGTKEQYF.

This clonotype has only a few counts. This chain's CDR3 is CATSGPREKLFF. CDR3 DNA: TGTGCCACCAGCGGCCCCCGGGAAAAACTGTTTTTT. V usage is TRBV15 and J usage is TRBJ1-4; no clear D. The germline CDR1 and CDR2 sequences are LNHNV and YYDKDF (reference sequence). The CDR3 is made up of 12 amino acids. Trimming stripped 5 bases from V and 8 bases from J, with 9 bases between.

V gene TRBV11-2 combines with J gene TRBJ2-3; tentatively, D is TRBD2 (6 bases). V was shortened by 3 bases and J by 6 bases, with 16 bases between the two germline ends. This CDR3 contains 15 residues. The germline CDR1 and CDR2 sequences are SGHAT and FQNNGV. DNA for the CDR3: TGTGCCAGCAGCTTTGGGGGGTCCTTGGCGGATACGCAGTATTTT. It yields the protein CASSFGGSLADTQYF.

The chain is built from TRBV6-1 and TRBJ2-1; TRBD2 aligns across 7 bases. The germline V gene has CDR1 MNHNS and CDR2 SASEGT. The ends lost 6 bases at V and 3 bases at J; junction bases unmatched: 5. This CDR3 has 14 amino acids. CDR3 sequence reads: CASRRLAVYNEQFF. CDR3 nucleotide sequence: TGTGCCAGCAGGCGCCTAGCGGTCTACAATGAGCAGTTCTTC.

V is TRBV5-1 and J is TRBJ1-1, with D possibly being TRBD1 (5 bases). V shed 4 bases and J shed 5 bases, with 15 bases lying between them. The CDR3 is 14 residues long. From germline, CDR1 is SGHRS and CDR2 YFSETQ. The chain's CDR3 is CASSVTVLATEAFF. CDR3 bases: TGCGCCAGCAGCGTGACAGTGCTCGCTACTGAAGCTTTCTTT.

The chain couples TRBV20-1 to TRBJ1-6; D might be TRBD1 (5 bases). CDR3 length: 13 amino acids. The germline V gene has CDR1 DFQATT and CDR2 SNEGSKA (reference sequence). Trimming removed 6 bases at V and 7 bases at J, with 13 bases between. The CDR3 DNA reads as TGCAGTGCGAAGGCTTCAGGGAATTCACCCCTCCACTTT. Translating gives CSAKASGNSPLHF.

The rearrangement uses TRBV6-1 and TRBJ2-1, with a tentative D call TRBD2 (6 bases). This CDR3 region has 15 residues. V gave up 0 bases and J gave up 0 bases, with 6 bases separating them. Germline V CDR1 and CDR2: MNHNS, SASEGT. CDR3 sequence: CASSEAGGSYNEQFF. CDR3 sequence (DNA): TGTGCCAGCAGTGAAGCGGGGGGCTCCTACAATGAGCAGTTCTTC.

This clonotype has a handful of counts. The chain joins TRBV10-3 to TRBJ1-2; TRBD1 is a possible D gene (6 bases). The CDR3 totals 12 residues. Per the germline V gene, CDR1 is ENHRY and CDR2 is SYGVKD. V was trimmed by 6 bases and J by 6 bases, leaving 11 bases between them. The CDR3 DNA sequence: TGTGCCATCAGAACTGAGGGGGATGGCTACACCTTC. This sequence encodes CAIRTEGDGYTF.

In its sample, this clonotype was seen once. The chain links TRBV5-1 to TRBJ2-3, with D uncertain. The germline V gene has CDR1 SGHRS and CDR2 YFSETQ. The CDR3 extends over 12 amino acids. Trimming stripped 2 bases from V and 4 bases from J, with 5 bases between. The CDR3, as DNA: TGCGCCAGCAGCTTTACGGCAGATACGCAGTATTTT. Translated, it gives CASSFTADTQYF. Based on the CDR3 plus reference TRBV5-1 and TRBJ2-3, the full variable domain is KAGVTQTPRYLIKTRGQQVTLSCSPISGHRSVSWYQQTPGQGLQFLFEYFSETQRNKGNFPGRFSGRQFSNSRSEMNVSTLELGDSALYLCASSFTADTQYFGPGTRLTVL.

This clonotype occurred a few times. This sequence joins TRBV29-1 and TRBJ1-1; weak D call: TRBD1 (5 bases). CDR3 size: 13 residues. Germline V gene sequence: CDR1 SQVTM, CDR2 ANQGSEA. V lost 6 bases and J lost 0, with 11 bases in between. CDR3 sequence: CSVLRDMNTEAFF. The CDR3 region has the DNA TGCAGCGTCCTCAGGGATATGAACACTGAAGCTTTCTTT.

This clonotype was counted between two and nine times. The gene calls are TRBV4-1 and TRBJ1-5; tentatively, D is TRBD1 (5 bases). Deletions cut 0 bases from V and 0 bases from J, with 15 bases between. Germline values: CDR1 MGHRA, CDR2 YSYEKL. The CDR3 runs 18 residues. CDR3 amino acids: CASSQEGQGVDSNQPQHF. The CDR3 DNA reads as TGCGCCAGCAGCCAAGAAGGGCAGGGAGTCGATAGCAATCAGCCCCAGCATTTT.

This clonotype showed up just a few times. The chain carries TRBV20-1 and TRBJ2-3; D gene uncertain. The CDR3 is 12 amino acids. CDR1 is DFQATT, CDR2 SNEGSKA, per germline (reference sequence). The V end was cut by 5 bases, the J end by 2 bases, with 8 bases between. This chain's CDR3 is CSALPYTDTQYF. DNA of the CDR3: TGCAGTGCTCTACCCTACACAGATACGCAGTATTTT.

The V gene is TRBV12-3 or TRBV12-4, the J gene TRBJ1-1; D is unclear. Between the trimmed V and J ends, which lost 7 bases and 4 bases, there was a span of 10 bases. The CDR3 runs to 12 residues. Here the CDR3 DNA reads TGTGCCAGCACACAAAGGCCCACTGAAGCTTTCTTT. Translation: CASTQRPTEAFF.

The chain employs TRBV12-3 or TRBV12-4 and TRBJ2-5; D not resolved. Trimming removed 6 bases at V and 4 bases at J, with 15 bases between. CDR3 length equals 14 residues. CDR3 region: CASSGDRTGETQYF. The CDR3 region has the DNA TGTGCCAGCAGCGGAGATAGGACGGGAGAGACCCAGTACTTC.

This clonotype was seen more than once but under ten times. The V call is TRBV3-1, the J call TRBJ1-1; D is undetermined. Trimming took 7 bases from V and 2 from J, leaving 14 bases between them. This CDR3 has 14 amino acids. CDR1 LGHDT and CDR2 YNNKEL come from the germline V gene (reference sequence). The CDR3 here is CASTEGGVNTEAFF. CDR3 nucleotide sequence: TGTGCCAGCACCGAAGGAGGTGTTAACACTGAAGCTTTCTTT.

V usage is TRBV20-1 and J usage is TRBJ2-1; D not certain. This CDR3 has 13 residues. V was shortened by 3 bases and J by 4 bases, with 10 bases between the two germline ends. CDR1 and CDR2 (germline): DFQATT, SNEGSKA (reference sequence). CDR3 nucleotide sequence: TGCAGTGCTAGGGCCCCCATTTACAATGAGCAGTTCTTC. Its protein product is CSARAPIYNEQFF.

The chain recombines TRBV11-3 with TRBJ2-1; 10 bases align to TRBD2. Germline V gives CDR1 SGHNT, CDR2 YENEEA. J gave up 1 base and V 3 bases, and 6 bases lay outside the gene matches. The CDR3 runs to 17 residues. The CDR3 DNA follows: TGTGCCAGCAGCTTGCTAGCGGGAGCCCAATCCTACAATGAGCAGTTCTTC. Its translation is CASSLLAGAQSYNEQFF.

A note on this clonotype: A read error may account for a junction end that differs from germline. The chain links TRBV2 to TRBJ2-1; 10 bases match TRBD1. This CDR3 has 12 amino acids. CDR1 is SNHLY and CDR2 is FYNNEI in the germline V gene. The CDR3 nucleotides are TGTGCCAGCAGTGAATGGGACAGGGGATCGGTCTTC. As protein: CASSEWDRGSVF.

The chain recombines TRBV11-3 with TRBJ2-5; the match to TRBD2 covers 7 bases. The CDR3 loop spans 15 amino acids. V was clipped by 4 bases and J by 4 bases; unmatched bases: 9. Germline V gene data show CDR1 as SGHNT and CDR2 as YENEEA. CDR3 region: CASSSTGGWVETQYF. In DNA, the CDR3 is TGTGCCAGCAGCTCTACGGGGGGATGGGTAGAGACCCAGTACTTC.

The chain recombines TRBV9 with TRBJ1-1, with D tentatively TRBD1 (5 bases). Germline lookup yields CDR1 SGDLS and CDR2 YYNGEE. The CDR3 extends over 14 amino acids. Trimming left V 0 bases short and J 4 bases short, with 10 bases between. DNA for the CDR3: TGTGCCAGCAGCGTAGGGGACGTCGGCACTGAAGCTTTCTTT. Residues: CASSVGDVGTEAFF.

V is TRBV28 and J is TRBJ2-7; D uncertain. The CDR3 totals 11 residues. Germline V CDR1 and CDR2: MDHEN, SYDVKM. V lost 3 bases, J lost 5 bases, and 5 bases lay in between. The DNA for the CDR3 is TGTGCCAGCAGTTTTGGTGACGAGCAGTACGTC. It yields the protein CASSFGDEQYV.

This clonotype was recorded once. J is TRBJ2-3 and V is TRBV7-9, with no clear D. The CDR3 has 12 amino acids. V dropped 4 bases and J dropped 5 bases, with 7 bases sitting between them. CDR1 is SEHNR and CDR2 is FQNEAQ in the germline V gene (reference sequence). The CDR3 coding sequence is TGTGCCAGCAGCTCAGAAGGAGATACGCAGTATTTT. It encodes CASSSEGDTQYF. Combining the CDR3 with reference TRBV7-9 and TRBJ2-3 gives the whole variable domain DTGVSQNPRHKITKRGQNVTFRCDPISEHNRLYWYRQTLGQGPEFLTYFQNEAQLEKSRLLSDRFSAERPKGSFSTLEIQRTEQGDSAMYLCASSSEGDTQYFGPGTRLTVL.

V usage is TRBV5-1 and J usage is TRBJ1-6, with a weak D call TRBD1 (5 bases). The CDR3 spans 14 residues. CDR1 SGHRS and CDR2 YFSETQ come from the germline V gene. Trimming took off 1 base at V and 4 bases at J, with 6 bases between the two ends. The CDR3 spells CASSLQGYNSPLHF. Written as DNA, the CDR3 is TGCGCCAGCAGCTTGCAGGGTTATAATTCACCCCTCCACTTT.